This T cell receptor beta chain was profiled in a study of blood T cell repertoires in COVID-19. Using immunoSEQ multiplex PCR, the repertoire was profiled, and TCRdb retains in-frame clones only, with some absent. The top ten hold over 0.65% of the sample, which has under 300,000 clones, 80% to 95% seen once. Germline CDR1 and CDR2: ENHRY and SYGVKD. CDR3 length equals 14 residues. V was pared by 10 bases and J by 7 bases, with 22 bases between. The specimen sequenced was peripheral blood. This chain connects TRBV10-3 to TRBJ1-2, with D possibly being TRBD1 (6 bases). This TCR was sampled from a man younger than 45 with COVID-19, enrolled during active disease. The CDR3 here is CATQGFTPNGGYTF. CDR3 DNA sequence: TGTGCCACTCAGGGGTTCACGCCGAATGGTGGCTACACCTTC.